This T cell receptor (beta chain) was obtained from a study of blood T cell repertoires in COVID-19. Study as a whole: The cDNA or gDNA used as material had been derived from T cells, B-cell-depleted T cells, or PBMCs.

The protocol was immunoSEQ multiplex PCR, while the TCRdb copy is restricted to in-frame clones and leaves out a portion. In the table there are under 200,000 clones, over 70% of which are singletons. Looked up from germline, CDR1 is SGHDT and CDR2 is YYEEEE. The V end was cut by 0 bases, the J end by 6 bases, with 10 bases between. The CDR3 spans 14 residues. This clonotype was obtained from a man between 60 and 75 years old with acute or convalescent COVID-19. Sequencing used peripheral blood. This rearrangement joins TRBV5-6 to TRBJ1-3; D may be TRBD1 (6 bases). DNA for the CDR3: TGTGCCAGCAGCTTGGTGTCAGGGGCAAACACCATATATTTT. Translated, it gives CASSLVSGANTIYF.